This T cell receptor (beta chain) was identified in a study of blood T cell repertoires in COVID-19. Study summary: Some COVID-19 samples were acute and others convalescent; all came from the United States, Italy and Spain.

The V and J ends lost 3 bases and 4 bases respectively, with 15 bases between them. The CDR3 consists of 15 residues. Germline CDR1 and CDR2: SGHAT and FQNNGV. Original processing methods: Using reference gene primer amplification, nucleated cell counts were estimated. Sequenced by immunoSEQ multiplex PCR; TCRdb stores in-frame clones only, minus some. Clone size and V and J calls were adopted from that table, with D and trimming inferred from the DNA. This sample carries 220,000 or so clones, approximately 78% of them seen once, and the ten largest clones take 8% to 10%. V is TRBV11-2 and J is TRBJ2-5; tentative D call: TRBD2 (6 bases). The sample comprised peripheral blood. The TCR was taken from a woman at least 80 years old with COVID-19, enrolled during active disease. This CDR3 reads CASSLSGERIETQYF. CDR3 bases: TGTGCCAGCAGCTTGTCGGGAGAAAGGATAGAGACCCAGTACTTC.